A selection of T cell receptor beta chains follows, all from one sample in a study of T cell responses to AZD1222 COVID-19 vaccine. The protocol was immunoSEQ multiplex PCR, while the TCRdb copy is restricted to in-frame clones and leaves out a portion. There are 150,000 or so clones in the sample; around 90% occur only once, and 1.3% lies in the top ten. Sequenced here: peripheral blood, sampled 28 days after the second AZD1222 dose. These TCRs come from an adult who received the AZD1222 COVID-19 vaccine. Both conserved end residues are part of each CDR3. The D gene is left open where the match is weak. Clone size appears in some rows only: once, few, many, or a class for an expanded clone.

j_gene,d_gene,v_gene,abundance,CDR3nt,CDR3aa
TRBJ2-1,.,TRBV6-1,.,TGTGCCAGCAGTGAAGGAGGTGATGAGCAGTTCTTC,CASSEGGDEQFF
TRBJ2-2,TRBD1,TRBV7-3,.,TGTGCCAGCAGCCTCCGACCGGGACAGGGGGCGAGCACCGGGGAGCTGTTTTTT,CASSLRPGQGASTGELFF
TRBJ1-2,.,TRBV18,.,TGTGCCAGCTCACCAATGGGCTCTGGCTACACCTTC,CASSPMGSGYTF
TRBJ2-1,TRBD2,TRBV18,.,TGTGCCAGCTCACCCGGACTAGCGGGGGGTGAGCAGTTCTTC,CASSPGLAGGEQFF
TRBJ2-3,TRBD2,TRBV20-1,.,TGCAGTGCTAGTTCCCGGACTAGCGAGGATACGCAGTATTTT,CSASSRTSEDTQYF
TRBJ2-3,.,TRBV5-6,.,TGTGCCAGCAGCCCTCCCCAGCCCACAGATACGCAGTATTTT,CASSPPQPTDTQYF
TRBJ1-2,.,TRBV6-5,few,TGTGCCAGCAGTTACTCGATGAGGGGTCTACACTATGGCTACACCTTC,CASSYSMRGLHYGYTF
TRBJ2-5,.,TRBV12-5,.,TGTGCTAGTGGTTTGGGCAGGCAAGAGACCCAGTACTTC,CASGLGRQETQYF
TRBJ2-1,.,TRBV5-4,.,TGTGCCAGCAGGAACCCAACCGGGCCCCGAAATAATGAGCAGTTCTTC,CASRNPTGPRNNEQFF
TRBJ1-2,TRBD1,TRBV3-1/TRBV3-2,.,TGTGCCAGCAGCCGAGATGCCTCCAGGGGGTATGGCTACACCTTC,CASSRDASRGYGYTF
TRBJ1-2,.,TRBV25-1,.,TGTGCCAGCAGTGCCCGACCTGGCCCCTATGGCTACACCTTC,CASSARPGPYGYTF
TRBJ2-4,TRBD1,TRBV15,.,TGTGCCACCAGCGCAGGACAGGGGGCCGGGAACATTCAGTACTTC,CATSAGQGAGNIQYF
TRBJ1-2,.,TRBV5-8,.,TGTGCCAGCAGCTTGTTGGGATCCGGCTACACCTTC,CASSLLGSGYTF
TRBJ2-3,.,TRBV11-2,once,TGTGCCAGCAGCTTAGCCGTATGGGAGGCCGCAGATACGCAGTATTTT,CASSLAVWEAADTQYF
TRBJ2-5,TRBD1,TRBV5-6,once,TGTGCCAGCAGCTTCACATGGACAGGGCGAGAGACCCAGTACTTC,CASSFTWTGRETQYF
TRBJ2-1,.,TRBV6-4,few,TGTGCCAGCAGTGCGGACAGCCACAATGAGCAGTTCTTC,CASSADSHNEQFF
TRBJ2-3,.,TRBV3-1/TRBV3-2,.,TGTGCCAGCAGTCCCAACCTCCCAGCAGATACGCAGTATTTT,CASSPNLPADTQYF
TRBJ1-2,.,TRBV5-1,.,TGCGCCAGCAGCCCCGGGACTGGATATGGCTACACCTTC,CASSPGTGYGYTF
TRBJ2-2,.,TRBV5-1,.,TGCGCCAGCAGCCCCGGGGCGAACACCGGGGAGCTGTTTTTT,CASSPGANTGELFF
TRBJ2-7,.,TRBV5-4,.,TGTGCCAGCAGCTTCGTCGGTCCCTCCTACGAGCAGTACTTC,CASSFVGPSYEQYF
TRBJ1-5,.,TRBV7-2,few,TGTGCCAGCAGCCCCTTCGCAGGCCGACAGCCCCAGCATTTT,CASSPFAGRQPQHF
TRBJ2-3,TRBD2,TRBV2,.,TGTGCCAGCAGACTGACTCTAGCGGGGATTTCTACGCAGTATTTT,CASRLTLAGISTQYF
TRBJ1-6,.,TRBV5-4,.,TGTGCCAGCAGCTTGAGCTCTACACGCCGGGATTCACCCCTCCACTTT,CASSLSSTRRDSPLHF
TRBJ2-5,TRBD2,TRBV29-1,.,TGCAGCGGGCTACTAGCGGGAGGGAGAGAGACCCAGTACTTC,CSGLLAGGRETQYF
TRBJ1-1,.,TRBV5-1,.,TGCGCCAGCAGCTTCAGGGTGGGCACTGAAGCTTTCTTT,CASSFRVGTEAFF
TRBJ1-2,.,TRBV28,few,TGTGCCAGCAGTTTAAAACCACCGTATGGCTACACCTTC,CASSLKPPYGYTF
TRBJ1-5,.,TRBV6-5,.,TGTGCCAGCAGGCGGGGTGAGGGCAATCAGCCCCAGCATTTT,CASRRGEGNQPQHF